This T cell receptor beta chain was profiled in a study of regulatory T cells in long-lasting Graves disease. For the study at large: Graves' cases, newly diagnosed, had used antithyroid drugs under 3 months.

This sample's time point: newly diagnosed GD, antithyroid drugs for less than 3 months. Following extraction of RNA from PBMCs, that RNA was used to make the TCR library. Patients came from an endocrinology department in Xi'an, China. Germline assignment: CDR1 LNHNV and CDR2 YYDKDF (reference sequence). This CDR3 is built from 11 residues. V shed 8 bases and J shed 4 bases, with 8 bases lying between them. Building the TCR beta libraries relied on iRepertoire HTBI primers, and CDR3 regions underwent Arm-PCR. TCRdb analysed the multiplex PCR reads with MiXCR anew, one entry per CDR3 protein. The repertoire includes a few hundred thousand distinct CDR3 sequences, roughly 17% of them detected once, and 23% sits in the top ten. The sample holds many counts of this clonotype. This sample was also put to use in a study of T cells in Graves' hyperthyroidism and ophthalmopathy. That investigation notes: Stable hyperthyroidism was separated from ophthalmopathy by a model based on 13 V-J features.

The V gene is TRBV15, the J gene TRBJ2-5; D uncertain. Sequenced here: peripheral blood mononuclear cells (PBMCs), sampled at new diagnosis, from a patient treated with antithyroid drugs. This sequence originates from a woman between 18 and 29 years old with Graves disease. The DNA for the CDR3 is TGTGCCACCGGGTTTGGAGAGACCCAGTACTTC. This sequence encodes CATGFGETQYF.